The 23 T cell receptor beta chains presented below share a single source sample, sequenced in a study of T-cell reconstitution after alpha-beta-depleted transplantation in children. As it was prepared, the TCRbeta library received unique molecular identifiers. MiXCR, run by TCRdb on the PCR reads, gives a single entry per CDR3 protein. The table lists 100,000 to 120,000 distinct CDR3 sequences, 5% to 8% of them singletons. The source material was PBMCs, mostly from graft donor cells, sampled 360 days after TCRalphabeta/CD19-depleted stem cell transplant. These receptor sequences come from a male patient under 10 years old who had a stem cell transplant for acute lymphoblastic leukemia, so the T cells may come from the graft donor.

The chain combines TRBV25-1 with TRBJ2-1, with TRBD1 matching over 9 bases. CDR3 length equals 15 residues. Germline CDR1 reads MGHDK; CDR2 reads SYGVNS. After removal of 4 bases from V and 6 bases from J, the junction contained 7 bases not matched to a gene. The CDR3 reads CASSAFSTGGNEQFF. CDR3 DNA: TGTGCCAGCAGTGCTTTTTCGACAGGGGGCAATGAGCAGTTCTTC.

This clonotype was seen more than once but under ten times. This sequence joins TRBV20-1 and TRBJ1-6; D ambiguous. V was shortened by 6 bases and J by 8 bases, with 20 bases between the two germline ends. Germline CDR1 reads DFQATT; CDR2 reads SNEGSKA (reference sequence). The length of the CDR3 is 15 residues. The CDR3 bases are TGCAGTGCCCCCGCCAAATTCTTACATGATTCACCCCTCCACTTT. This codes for CSAPAKFLHDSPLHF.

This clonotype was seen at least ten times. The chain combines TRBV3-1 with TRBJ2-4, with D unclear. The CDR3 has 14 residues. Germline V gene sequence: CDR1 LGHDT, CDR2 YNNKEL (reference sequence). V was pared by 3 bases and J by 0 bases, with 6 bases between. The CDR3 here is CASSQRIAKNIQYF. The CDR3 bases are TGTGCCAGCAGCCAGAGGATAGCCAAAAACATTCAGTACTTC.

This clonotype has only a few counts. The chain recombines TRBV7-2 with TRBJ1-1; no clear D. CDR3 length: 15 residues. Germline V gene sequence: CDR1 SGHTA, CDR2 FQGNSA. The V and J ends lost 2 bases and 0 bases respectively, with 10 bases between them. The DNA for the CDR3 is TGTGCCAGCAGCTTAATTGCAGACCTGAACACTGAAGCTTTCTTT. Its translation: CASSLIADLNTEAFF.

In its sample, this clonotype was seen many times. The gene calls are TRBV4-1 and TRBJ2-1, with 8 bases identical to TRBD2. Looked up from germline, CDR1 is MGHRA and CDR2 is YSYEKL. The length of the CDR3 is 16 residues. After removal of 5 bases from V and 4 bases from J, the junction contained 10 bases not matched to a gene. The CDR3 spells CASSFSQRGWYNEQFF. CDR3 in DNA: TGCGCCAGCAGCTTCAGCCAGCGGGGGTGGTACAATGAGCAGTTCTTC.

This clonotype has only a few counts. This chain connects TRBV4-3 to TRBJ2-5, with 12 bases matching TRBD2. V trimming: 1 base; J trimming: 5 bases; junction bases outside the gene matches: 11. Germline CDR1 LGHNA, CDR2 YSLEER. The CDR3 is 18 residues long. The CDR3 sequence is CASSQVPPTSGGRETQYF. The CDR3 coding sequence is TGCGCCAGCAGCCAAGTCCCCCCGACTAGCGGGGGACGGGAGACCCAGTACTTC.

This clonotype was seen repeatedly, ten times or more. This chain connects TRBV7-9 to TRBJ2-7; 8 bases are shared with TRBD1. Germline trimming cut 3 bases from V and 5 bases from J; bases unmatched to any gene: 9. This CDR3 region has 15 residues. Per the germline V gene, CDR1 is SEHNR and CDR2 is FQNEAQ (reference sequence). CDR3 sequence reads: CASSFRDRGVHEQYF. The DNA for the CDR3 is TGTGCCAGCAGCTTTAGAGACAGGGGTGTCCACGAGCAGTACTTC.

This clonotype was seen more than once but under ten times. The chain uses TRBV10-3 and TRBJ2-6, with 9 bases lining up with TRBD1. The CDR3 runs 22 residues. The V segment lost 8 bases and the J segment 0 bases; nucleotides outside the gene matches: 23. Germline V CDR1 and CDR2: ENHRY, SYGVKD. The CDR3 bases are TGTGCCATCTTATGGGTTTTACAGGGGGCGCCCGGATTGGCCTCTGGGGCCAACGTCCTGACTTTC. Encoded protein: CAILWVLQGAPGLASGANVLTF.

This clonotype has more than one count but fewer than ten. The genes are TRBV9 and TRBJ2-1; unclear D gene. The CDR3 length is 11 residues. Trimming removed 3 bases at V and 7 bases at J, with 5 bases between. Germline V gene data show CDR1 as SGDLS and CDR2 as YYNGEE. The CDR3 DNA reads TGTGCCAGCAGCGGGATAAATGAGCAGTTCTTC. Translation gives CASSGINEQFF.

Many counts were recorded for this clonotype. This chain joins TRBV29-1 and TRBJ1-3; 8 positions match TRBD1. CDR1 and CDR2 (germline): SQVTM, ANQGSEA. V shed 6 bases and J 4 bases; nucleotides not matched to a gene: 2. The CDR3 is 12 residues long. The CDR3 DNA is TGCAGCGTAAGACAGGGGGGAAACACCATATATTTT. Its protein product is CSVRQGGNTIYF.

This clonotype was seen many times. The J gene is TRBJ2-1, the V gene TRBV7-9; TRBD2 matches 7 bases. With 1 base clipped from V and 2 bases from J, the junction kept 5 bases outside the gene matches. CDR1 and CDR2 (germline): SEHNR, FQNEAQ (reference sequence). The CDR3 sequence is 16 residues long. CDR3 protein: CASSLGRREAYNEQFF. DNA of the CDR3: TGTGCCAGCAGCTTAGGGCGCCGGGAGGCCTACAATGAGCAGTTCTTC.

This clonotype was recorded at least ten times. The CDR3 loop reads CASSFSGGREAFF. CDR3 DNA: TGTGCCAGCAGTTTTTCTGGAGGACGGGAAGCTTTCTTT. The rearrangement joins TRBV27 to TRBJ1-1; D remains unclear. The CDR3 loop spans 13 amino acids. CDR1 and CDR2 from the germline V gene are MNHEY and SMNVEV (reference sequence). V dropped 3 bases and J dropped 8 bases, with 13 bases sitting between them.

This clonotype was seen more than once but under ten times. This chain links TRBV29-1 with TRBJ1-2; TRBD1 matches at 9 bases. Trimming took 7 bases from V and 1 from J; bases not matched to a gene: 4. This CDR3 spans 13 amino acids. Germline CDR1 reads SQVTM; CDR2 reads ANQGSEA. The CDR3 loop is CSATGGFNYGYTF. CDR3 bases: TGCAGCGCTACAGGGGGCTTTAACTATGGCTACACCTTC.

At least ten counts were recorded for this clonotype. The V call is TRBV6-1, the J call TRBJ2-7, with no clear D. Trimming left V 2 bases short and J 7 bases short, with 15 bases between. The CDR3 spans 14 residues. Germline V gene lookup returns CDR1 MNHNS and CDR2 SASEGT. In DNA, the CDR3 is TGTGCCAGCAGTGAACAGTGGGCCCCGAGGGAGCAGTACTTC. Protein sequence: CASSEQWAPREQYF.

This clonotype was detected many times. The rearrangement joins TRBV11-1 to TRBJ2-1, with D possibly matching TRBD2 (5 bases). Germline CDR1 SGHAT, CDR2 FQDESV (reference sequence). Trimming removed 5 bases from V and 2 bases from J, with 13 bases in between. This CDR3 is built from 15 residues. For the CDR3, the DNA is TGTGCCAGCAGCCAAAAGAGGGCCACCTACAATGAGCAGTTCTTC. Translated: CASSQKRATYNEQFF. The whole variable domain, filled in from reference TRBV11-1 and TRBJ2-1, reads EAEVAQSPRYKITEKSQAVAFWCDPISGHATLYWYRQILGQGPELLVQFQDESVVDDSQLPKDRFSAERLKGVDSTLKIQPAELGDSAMYLCASSQKRATYNEQFFGPGTRLTVL.

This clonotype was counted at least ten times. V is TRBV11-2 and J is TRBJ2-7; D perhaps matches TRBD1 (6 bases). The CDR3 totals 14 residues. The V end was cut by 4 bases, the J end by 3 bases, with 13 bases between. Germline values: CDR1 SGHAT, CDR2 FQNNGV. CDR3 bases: TGTGCCAGCAGCTCTCGACAGGAAGGCTACGAGCAGTACTTC. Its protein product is CASSSRQEGYEQYF.

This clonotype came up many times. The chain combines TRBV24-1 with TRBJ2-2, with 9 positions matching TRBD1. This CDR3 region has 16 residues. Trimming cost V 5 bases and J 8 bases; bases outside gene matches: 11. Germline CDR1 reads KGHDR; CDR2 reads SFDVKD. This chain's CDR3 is CATSVGTGSSKGELFF. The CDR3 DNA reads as TGTGCCACCAGTGTAGGGACAGGGAGCTCCAAGGGGGAGCTGTTTTTT.

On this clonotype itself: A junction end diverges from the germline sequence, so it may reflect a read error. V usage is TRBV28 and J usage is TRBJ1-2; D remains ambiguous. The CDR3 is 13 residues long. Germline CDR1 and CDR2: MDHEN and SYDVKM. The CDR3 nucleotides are TGTGCCAGCAGTTTATTATGGAACTATGGCTACAACTTC. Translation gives CASSLLWNYGYNF.

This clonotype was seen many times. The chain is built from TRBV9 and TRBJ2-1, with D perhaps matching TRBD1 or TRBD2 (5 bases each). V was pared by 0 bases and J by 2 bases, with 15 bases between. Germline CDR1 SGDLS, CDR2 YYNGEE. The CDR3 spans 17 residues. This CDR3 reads CASSVGGPGIPYNEQFF. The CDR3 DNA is TGTGCCAGCAGCGTAGGGGGACCAGGGATCCCCTACAATGAGCAGTTCTTC. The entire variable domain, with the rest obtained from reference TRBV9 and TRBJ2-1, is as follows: DSGVTQTPKHLITATGQRVTLRCSPRSGDLSVYWYQQSLDQGLQFLIQYYNGEERAKGNILERFSAQQFPDLHSELNLSSLELGDSALYFCASSVGGPGIPYNEQFFGPGTRLTVL.

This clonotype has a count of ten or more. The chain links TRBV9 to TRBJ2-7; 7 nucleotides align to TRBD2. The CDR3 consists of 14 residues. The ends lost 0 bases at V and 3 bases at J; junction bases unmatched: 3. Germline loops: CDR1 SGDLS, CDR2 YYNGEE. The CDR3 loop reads CASSVGPGGYEQYF. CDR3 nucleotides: TGTGCCAGCAGCGTAGGGCCGGGGGGCTACGAGCAGTACTTC.

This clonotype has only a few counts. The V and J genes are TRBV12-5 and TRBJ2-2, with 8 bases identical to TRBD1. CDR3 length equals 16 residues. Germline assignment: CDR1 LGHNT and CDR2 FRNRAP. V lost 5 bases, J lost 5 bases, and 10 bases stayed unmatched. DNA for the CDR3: TGTGCTAGTGGTCCGGACAGGGAGGTCAGGACCGGGGAGCTGTTTTTT. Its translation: CASGPDREVRTGELFF.

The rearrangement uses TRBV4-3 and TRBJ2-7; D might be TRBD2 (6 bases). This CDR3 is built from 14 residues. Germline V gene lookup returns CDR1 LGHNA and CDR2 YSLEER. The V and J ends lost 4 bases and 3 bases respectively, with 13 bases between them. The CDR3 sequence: CASSPGRLGYEQYF. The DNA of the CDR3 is TGCGCCAGCAGCCCAGGGAGGCTGGGCTACGAGCAGTACTTC.

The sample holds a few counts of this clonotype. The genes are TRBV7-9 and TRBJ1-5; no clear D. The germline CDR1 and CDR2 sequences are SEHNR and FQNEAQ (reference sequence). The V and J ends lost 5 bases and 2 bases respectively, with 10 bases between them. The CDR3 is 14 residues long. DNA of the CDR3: TGTGCCAGCAGCCTCGGTGGGCGCAATCAGCCCCAGCATTTT. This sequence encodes CASSLGGRNQPQHF.